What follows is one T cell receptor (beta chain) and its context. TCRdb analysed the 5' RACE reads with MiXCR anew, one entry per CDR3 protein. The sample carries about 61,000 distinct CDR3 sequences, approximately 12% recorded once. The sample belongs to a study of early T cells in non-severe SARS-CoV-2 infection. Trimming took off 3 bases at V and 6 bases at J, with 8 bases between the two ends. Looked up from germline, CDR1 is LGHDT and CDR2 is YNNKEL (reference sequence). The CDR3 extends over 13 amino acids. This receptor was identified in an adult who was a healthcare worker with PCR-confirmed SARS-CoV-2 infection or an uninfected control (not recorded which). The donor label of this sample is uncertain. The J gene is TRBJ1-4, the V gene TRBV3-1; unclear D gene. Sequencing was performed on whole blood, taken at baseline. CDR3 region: CASSQPPHEKLFF. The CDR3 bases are TGTGCCAGCAGCCAGCCCCCCCATGAAAAACTGTTTTTT.